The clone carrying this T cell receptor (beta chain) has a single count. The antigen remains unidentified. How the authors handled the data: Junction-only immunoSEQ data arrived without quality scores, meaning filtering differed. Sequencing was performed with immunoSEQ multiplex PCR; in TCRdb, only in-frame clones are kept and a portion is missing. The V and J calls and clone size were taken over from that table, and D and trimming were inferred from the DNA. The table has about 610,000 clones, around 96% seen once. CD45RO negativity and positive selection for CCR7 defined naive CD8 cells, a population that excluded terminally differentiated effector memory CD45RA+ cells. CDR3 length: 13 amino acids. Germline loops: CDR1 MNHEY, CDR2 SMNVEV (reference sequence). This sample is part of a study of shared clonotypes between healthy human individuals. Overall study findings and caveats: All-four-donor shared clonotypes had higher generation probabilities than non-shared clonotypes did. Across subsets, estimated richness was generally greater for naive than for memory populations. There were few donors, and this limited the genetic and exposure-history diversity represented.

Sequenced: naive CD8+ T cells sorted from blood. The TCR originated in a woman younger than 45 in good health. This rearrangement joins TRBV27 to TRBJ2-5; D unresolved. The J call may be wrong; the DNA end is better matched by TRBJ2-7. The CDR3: CASSLIPHYEQYF. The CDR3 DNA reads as TGTGCCAGCAGTTTAATTCCCCACTACGAGCAGTACTTC.